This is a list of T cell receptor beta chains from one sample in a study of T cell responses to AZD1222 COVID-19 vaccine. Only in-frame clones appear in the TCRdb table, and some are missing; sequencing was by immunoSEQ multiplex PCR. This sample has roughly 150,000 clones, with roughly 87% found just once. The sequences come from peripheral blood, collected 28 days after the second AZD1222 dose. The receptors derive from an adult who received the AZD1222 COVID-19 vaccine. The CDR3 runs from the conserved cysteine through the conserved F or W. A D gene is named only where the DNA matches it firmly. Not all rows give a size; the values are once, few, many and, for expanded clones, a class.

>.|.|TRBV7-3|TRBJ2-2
TGTGCCAGCAGCTTAAATTCCCGGGGTAACACCGGGGAGCTGTTTTTT
CASSLNSRGNTGELFF
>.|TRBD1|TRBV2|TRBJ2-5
TGTGCCAGCAGAACCGGACAGGTTCCCATAGAGACCCAGTACTTC
CASRTGQVPIETQYF
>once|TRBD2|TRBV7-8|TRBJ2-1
TGTGCCAGCAGCTACGGACTAGCGGGGAATCCGCAGTTCTTC
CASSYGLAGNPQFF
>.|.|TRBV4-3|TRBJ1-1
TGCGCCAGCAGCTTGAGGAAGGCCATTAACACTGAAGCTTTCTTT
CASSLRKAINTEAFF
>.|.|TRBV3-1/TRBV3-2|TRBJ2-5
TGTGCCAGCAGCCGTCAGATCCAAGAGACCCAGTACTTC
CASSRQIQETQYF
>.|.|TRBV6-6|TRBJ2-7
TGTGCCAGCAGTTCGCCAGGGACTTACTACGAGCAGTACTTC
CASSSPGTYYEQYF
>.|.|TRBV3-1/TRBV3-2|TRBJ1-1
TGTGCCAGCAGATTGACGTCCGGGTCCACTGAAGCTTTCTTT
CASRLTSGSTEAFF
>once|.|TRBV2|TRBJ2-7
TGTGCCAGCAGCCAAACCGGGACGCAGAGTACGCAGCAGTACTTC
CASSQTGTQSTQQYF
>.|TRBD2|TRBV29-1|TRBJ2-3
TGCAGCGTTGAAGCATTAGCGGGGGGCACAGATACGCAGTATTTT
CSVEALAGGTDTQYF
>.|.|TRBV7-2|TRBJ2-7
TGTGCCAGCAGCCCAGACTACCGCTCCTACGAGCAGTACTTC
CASSPDYRSYEQYF
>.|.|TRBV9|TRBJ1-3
TGTGCCAGCAGCGGGGGTCGGGACTCCTTCTCTGGAAACACCATATATTTT
CASSGGRDSFSGNTIYF
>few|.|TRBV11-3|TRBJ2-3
TGTGCCAGCAGCTTAGCCAGCCACACAGATACGCAGTATTTT
CASSLASHTDTQYF
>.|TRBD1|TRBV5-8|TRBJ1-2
TGTGCCAGCAGCTTGTTAGGGACAGGCTTCTATGGCTACACCTTC
CASSLLGTGFYGYTF
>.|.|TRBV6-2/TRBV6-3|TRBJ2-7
TGTGCCAGCAGTAATCGGGTCTCCTACGAGCAGTACTTC
CASSNRVSYEQYF
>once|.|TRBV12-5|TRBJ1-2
TGTGCTAGTGGTTTGGTACTGGGCACCTTAAACAGCGGCTACACCTTC
CASGLVLGTLNSGYTF
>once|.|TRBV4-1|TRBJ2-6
TGCGCCAGCAGCCTTCGTGGAGGCTCTGGGGCCAACGTCCTGACTTTC
CASSLRGGSGANVLTF